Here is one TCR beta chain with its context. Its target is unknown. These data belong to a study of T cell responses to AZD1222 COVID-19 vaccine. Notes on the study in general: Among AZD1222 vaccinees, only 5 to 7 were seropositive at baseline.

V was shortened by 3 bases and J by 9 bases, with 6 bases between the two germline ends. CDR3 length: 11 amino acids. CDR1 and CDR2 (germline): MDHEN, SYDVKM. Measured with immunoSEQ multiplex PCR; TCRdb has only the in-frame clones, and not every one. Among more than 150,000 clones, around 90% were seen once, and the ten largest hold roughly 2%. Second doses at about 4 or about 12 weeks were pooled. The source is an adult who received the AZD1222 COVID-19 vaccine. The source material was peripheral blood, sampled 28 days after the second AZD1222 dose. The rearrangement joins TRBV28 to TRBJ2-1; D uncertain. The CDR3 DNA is TGTGCCAGCAGTTTTAGGTCTGAGCAGTTCTTC. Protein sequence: CASSFRSEQFF.